This T cell receptor (beta chain) was obtained from a study of T cells in Graves' hyperthyroidism and ophthalmopathy. Template material for amplifying TCR beta CDR3 regions consisted of RNA transcripts. RT-PCR in the first round (using the HTBI primer set) targeted the TCR CDR3. TCRdb re-called the multiplex PCR reads through MiXCR, storing one row per CDR3 protein. Counted here are around 250,000 distinct CDR3 sequences, about 14% occurring once; the ten biggest clones make up about an eighth. This clonotype was counted many times. Blood sampling occurred at first hyperthyroidism diagnosis, ahead of any ophthalmopathy symptoms. CDR3 size: 12 residues. Germline V gene lookup returns CDR1 MDHEN and CDR2 SYDVKM. The ends were cut back, 4 bases at V and 5 bases at J, with 8 bases in the middle.

The TCR sequence derives from a woman aged 40 to 55 with Graves' hyperthyroidism that later progressed to Graves' ophthalmopathy. This rearrangement joins TRBV28 to TRBJ1-2; D call uncertain. The specimen was blood. The chain's CDR3 is CASSYPSYGYTF. The CDR3, as DNA: TGTGCCAGCAGTTACCCCTCTTATGGCTACACCTTC.